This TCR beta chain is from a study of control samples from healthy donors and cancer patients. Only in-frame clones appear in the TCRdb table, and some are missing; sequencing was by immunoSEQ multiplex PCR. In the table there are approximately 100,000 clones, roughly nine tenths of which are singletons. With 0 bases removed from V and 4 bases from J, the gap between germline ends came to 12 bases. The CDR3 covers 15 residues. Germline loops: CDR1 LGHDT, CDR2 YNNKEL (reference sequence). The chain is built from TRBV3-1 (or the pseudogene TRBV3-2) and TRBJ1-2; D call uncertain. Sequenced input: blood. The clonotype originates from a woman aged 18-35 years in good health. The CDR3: CASSQDWELGYGYTF. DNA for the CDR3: TGTGCCAGCAGCCAAGATTGGGAATTGGGCTATGGCTACACCTTC.